The rows below give T cell receptor beta chains drawn from one sample of a study of blood T cells in healthy people across ages. TCRdb fed the 5' RACE reads into MiXCR, producing one record per CDR3 protein. Of about 640,000 distinct CDR3 sequences in the sample, 58% were seen once. The sequencing sample was made of blood. Receptors were obtained from a man in his 60s in good health. CDR3s include the opening cysteine and the closing phenylalanine or tryptophan. The order of the fields is clone size, J gene, D gene, V gene, CDR3 protein, CDR3 DNA. The D gene is left open where the match is weak. Some rows have no size entry. The others give once, few or many, or a class for an expanded clone.

size: .; J: TRBJ2-5; D: .; V: TRBV3-1; CDR3: CASSPQLQETQYF; DNA: TGTGCCAGCAGCCCCCAGTTACAAGAGACCCAGTACTTC
size: .; J: TRBJ1-6; D: .; V: TRBV20-1; CDR3: CSASRLTDGFYNSPLHF; DNA: TGCAGTGCTAGTAGGCTGACCGATGGGTTCTATAATTCACCCCTCCACTTT
size: .; J: TRBJ2-6; D: .; V: TRBV29-1; CDR3: CSVQVGTAGIAQTF; DNA: TGCAGCGTCCAAGTGGGGACGGCGGGTATAGCCCAGACTTTC
size: .; J: TRBJ2-1; D: .; V: TRBV7-2; CDR3: CASRSVETQFF; DNA: TGTGCCAGCAGATCCGTAGAGACCCAGTTCTTC
size: few; J: TRBJ2-5; D: .; V: TRBV28; CDR3: CASSLKAGTQYF; DNA: TGTGCCAGCAGTTTAAAGGCTGGGACCCAGTACTTC
size: .; J: TRBJ2-5; D: .; V: TRBV29-1; CDR3: CSAEGDPGGTQYF; DNA: TGCAGCGCCGAGGGGGACCCCGGGGGGACCCAGTACTTC
size: .; J: TRBJ2-1; D: .; V: TRBV29-1; CDR3: CSVEALNGYDEQFF; DNA: TGCAGCGTTGAAGCCCTTAACGGGTACGATGAGCAGTTCTTC
size: .; J: TRBJ2-5; D: .; V: TRBV6-5; CDR3: CASGAGRQETQYF; DNA: TGTGCCAGCGGGGCAGGCCGCCAAGAGACCCAGTACTTC
size: .; J: TRBJ1-2; D: .; V: TRBV11-2; CDR3: CASSLEASNYGYTF; DNA: TGTGCCAGCAGCTTAGAGGCGAGCAACTATGGCTACACCTTC
size: .; J: TRBJ2-6; D: .; V: TRBV28; CDR3: CASSSIYSSGANVLTF; DNA: TGTGCCAGCAGCTCCATTTATAGCTCTGGGGCCAACGTCCTGACTTTC
size: many; J: TRBJ1-6; D: .; V: TRBV5-8; CDR3: CASSRRWGLGNSPLHF; DNA: TGTGCCAGCAGCCGCAGATGGGGATTGGGGAATTCACCCCTCCACTTT
size: .; J: TRBJ2-7; D: TRBD2; V: TRBV7-8; CDR3: CASSPKPGLVHEQYF; DNA: TGTGCCAGCAGCCCAAAACCTGGACTAGTCCACGAGCAGTACTTT
size: .; J: TRBJ2-3; D: .; V: TRBV7-9; CDR3: CASSLRDRRGDTQYF; DNA: TGTGCCAGCAGCTTACGGGACCGGAGGGGAGATACGCAGTATTTT
size: few; J: TRBJ1-2; D: .; V: TRBV7-2; CDR3: CASSFKGGDGYTF; DNA: TGTGCCAGCAGCTTCAAAGGGGGTGATGGCTACACCTTC
size: once; J: TRBJ2-1; D: .; V: TRBV10-1; CDR3: CASSPRVGAPRYNEQFF; DNA: TGCGCCAGCAGCCCCAGGGTTGGGGCTCCCCGCTACAATGAGCAGTTCTTC
size: .; J: TRBJ2-3; D: .; V: TRBV20-1; CDR3: CSASAGAGSDTQYF; DNA: TGCAGTGCTAGTGCGGGGGCCGGTTCTGATACGCAGTATTTT
size: .; J: TRBJ1-5; D: .; V: TRBV6-1; CDR3: CAGSPVGDHQPQHF; DNA: TGTGCCGGCAGCCCCGTCGGGGATCATCAGCCCCAGCATTTT
size: .; J: TRBJ2-6; D: TRBD2; V: TRBV6-1; CDR3: CASTLGLAFSGANVLTF; DNA: TGTGCCAGCACCCTGGGACTAGCTTTCTCTGGGGCCAACGTCCTGACTTTC
size: .; J: TRBJ1-1; D: .; V: TRBV11-2; CDR3: CASSLVSRGGGTEAFF; DNA: TGTGCCAGCAGCTTAGTAAGCCGTGGAGGCGGCACTGAAGCTTTCTTT
size: .; J: TRBJ2-7; D: .; V: TRBV11-2; CDR3: CASSIPFTGYEQYF; DNA: TGTGCCAGCAGCATTCCGTTCACAGGTTACGAGCAGTACTTC
size: .; J: TRBJ2-7; D: .; V: TRBV20-1; CDR3: CSAIAGRGYEQYF; DNA: TGCAGTGCTATTGCGGGGAGAGGCTACGAGCAGTACTTC
size: .; J: TRBJ1-6; D: TRBD1; V: TRBV5-1; CDR3: CASFGAEPGQGPLHF; DNA: TGCGCCAGCTTTGGGGCCGAACCGGGACAGGGCCCCCTCCACTTT
size: .; J: TRBJ2-1; D: TRBD2; V: TRBV11-2; CDR3: CASSLFGSGAGEQFF; DNA: TGTGCCAGCAGCTTATTCGGTAGCGGGGCGGGTGAGCAGTTCTTC
size: .; J: TRBJ2-1; D: TRBD1; V: TRBV20-1; CDR3: CSASPRGTGAYNEQFF; DNA: TGCAGTGCTAGCCCAAGGGGGACAGGGGCCTACAATGAGCAGTTCTTC
size: .; J: TRBJ2-1; D: .; V: TRBV7-9; CDR3: CASSLVSRPANEQFF; DNA: TGTGCCAGCAGCTTAGTAAGCCGACCGGCCAATGAGCAGTTCTTC
size: .; J: TRBJ2-1; D: TRBD2; V: TRBV6-6; CDR3: CASSRGLAGGGNEQFF; DNA: TGTGCCAGCAGCCGCGGGCTAGCGGGGGGAGGAAATGAGCAGTTCTTC
size: few; J: TRBJ2-7; D: .; V: TRBV27; CDR3: CATKRGDRSYEQYF; DNA: TGTGCCACTAAGAGGGGGGATCGGTCCTACGAGCAGTACTTC